These 21 T cell receptor beta chains were sequenced from one sample in a study of siplizumab effects on memory and regulatory T cells. The table came from immunoSEQ multiplex PCR; TCRdb's copy has only in-frame clones and leaves some out. This table has more than 75,000 clones, roughly 96% appearing once. What was sequenced was naive CD4+ T cells sorted from blood. The receptors come from a human donor in good health.

The chain recombines TRBV7-9 with TRBJ2-3, with unresolved D. The CDR3 contains 11 residues. Germline CDR1 SEHNR, CDR2 FQNEAQ (reference sequence). Trimming stripped 7 bases from V and 5 bases from J, with 7 bases between. The CDR3 protein is CASTVGDTQYF. The CDR3 coding sequence is TGTGCCAGCACTGTGGGAGATACGCAGTATTTT.

V usage is TRBV4-3 and J usage is TRBJ1-3; 7 bases are a match to TRBD1. CDR1 is LGHNA, CDR2 YSLEER, per germline. The J segment lost 0 bases and the V segment lost 0 bases, leaving 8 bases of the junction unmatched. This CDR3 has 18 amino acids. CDR3 region: CASSQDLGQASSGNTIYF. The CDR3 nucleotides are TGCGCCAGCAGCCAAGATCTTGGACAGGCGAGCTCTGGAAACACCATATATTTT.

The chain combines TRBV5-1 with TRBJ1-4; 10 bases match TRBD1. The germline CDR1 and CDR2 sequences are SGHRS and YFSETQ. V shed 3 bases and J 8 bases; nucleotides not matched to a gene: 4. The CDR3 runs 14 residues. This CDR3 is CASSSGQGSEKLFF. The CDR3 DNA reads as TGCGCCAGCAGCTCGGGACAGGGGAGCGAAAAACTGTTTTTT.

V is TRBV25-1 and J is TRBJ2-7; tentatively, D is TRBD1 (5 bases). CDR1 and CDR2 (germline): MGHDK, SYGVNS. This CDR3 spans 16 amino acids. V lost 3 bases and J 3 bases, leaving 18 bases between the germline ends. This chain's CDR3 is CASSDLDTTSSYEQYF. In nucleotides, the CDR3 is TGTGCCAGCAGTGACCTGGACACGACGTCCAGCTACGAGCAGTACTTC.

The chain links TRBV7-3 to TRBJ2-1; perhaps TRBD1 as D (5 bases). Germline CDR1 and CDR2: SGHTA and FQGTGA. This CDR3 is 12 amino acids long. The ends were cut back, 2 bases at V and 9 bases at J, with 8 bases in the middle. CDR3 amino acids: CASSLWGGEQFF. CDR3 nucleotides: TGTGCCAGCAGCTTATGGGGCGGTGAGCAGTTCTTC.

J is TRBJ2-1 and V is TRBV11-2; 12 bases fit TRBD2. This CDR3 comprises 16 residues. CDR1 is SGHAT, CDR2 FQNNGV, per germline. V was pared by 5 bases and J by 9 bases, with 11 bases of the junction left unmatched. Here the CDR3 reads CASSLTSSGGAVEQFF. The CDR3 nucleotides read TGTGCCAGCAGCCTTACTTCTAGCGGGGGGGCCGTTGAGCAGTTCTTC.

In its sample, this clone was seen a few times. The chain combines TRBV11-3 with TRBJ1-5, with D unresolved. V was trimmed by 7 bases and J by 0 bases, leaving 16 bases between them. Germline-derived CDR1 and CDR2 are SGHNT and YENEEA. The CDR3 length is 16 residues. CDR3 protein: CASNFLAGYSNQPQHF. The DNA for the CDR3 is TGTGCCAGCAACTTTTTGGCTGGTTATAGCAATCAGCCCCAGCATTTT.

The chain employs TRBV7-2 and TRBJ2-1, with 8 bases fitting TRBD2. This CDR3 comprises 14 residues. Germline CDR1 and CDR2: SGHTA and FQGNSA. J gave up 5 bases and V 3 bases, and 3 bases lay outside the gene matches. The CDR3 bases are TGTGCCAGCAGCTTTAGCGGGGCGAACAATGAGCAGTTCTTC. Amino acid sequence: CASSFSGANNEQFF.

This chain uses TRBV7-9 with TRBJ1-1; a possible D gene is TRBD1 (5 bases). The CDR3 is 13 amino acids. Germline values: CDR1 SEHNR, CDR2 FQNEAQ (reference sequence). With 2 bases removed from V and 7 bases from J, the gap between germline ends came to 11 bases. The CDR3 DNA follows: TGTGCCAGCAGCTTACAGGGTAAGGGTGAAGCTTTCTTT. Translated, it gives CASSLQGKGEAFF. The variable domain in full, with the rest retrieved from reference TRBV7-9 and TRBJ1-1, is DTGVSQNPRHKITKRGQNVTFRCDPISEHNRLYWYRQTLGQGPEFLTYFQNEAQLEKSRLLSDRFSAERPKGSFSTLEIQRTEQGDSAMYLCASSLQGKGEAFFGQGTRLTVV.

The V and J genes are TRBV6-1 and TRBJ2-7; 8 nucleotides line up with TRBD1. Germline assignment: CDR1 MNHNS and CDR2 SASEGT. The CDR3 has 15 amino acids. V lost 2 bases, J lost 3 bases, and 6 bases stayed unmatched. CDR3 protein: CASSEPGQVVYEQYF. Here the CDR3 DNA reads TGTGCCAGCAGTGAACCGGGACAGGTGGTCTACGAGCAGTACTTC.

The chain carries TRBV18 and TRBJ1-6; maybe TRBD1 (5 bases). The germline gives CDR1 KGHSH, CDR2 LQKENI. Trimming stripped 2 bases from V and 5 bases from J, with 19 bases between. The CDR3 is made up of 18 amino acids. The CDR3 coding sequence is TGTGCCAGCTCACCATCGGGAAGGGGCGGATGGGATAATTCACCCCTCCACTTT. Its protein product is CASSPSGRGGWDNSPLHF.

The chain carries TRBV11-2 and TRBJ2-5; 12 nucleotides line up with TRBD2. This CDR3 has 18 amino acids. Germline CDR1 and CDR2: SGHAT and FQNNGV. Germline trimming cut 5 bases from V and 0 bases from J; bases unmatched to any gene: 10. Here the CDR3 reads CASSQLAGGPRYQETQYF. For the CDR3, the DNA is TGTGCCAGCAGCCAACTAGCGGGGGGCCCACGGTACCAAGAGACCCAGTACTTC.

The chain joins TRBV6-1 to TRBJ2-5; D might be TRBD1 or TRBD2, each matching 5 bases. This CDR3 has 14 amino acids. Germline V gene lookup returns CDR1 MNHNS and CDR2 SASEGT. V was trimmed by 7 bases and J by 1 base, leaving 13 bases between them. In DNA form, the CDR3 reads TGTGCCAGCACGGCCGGGGCCACCCAAGAGACCCAGTACTTC. This encodes CASTAGATQETQYF.

The V and J genes are TRBV6-5 and TRBJ1-1; D not certain. Germline CDR1 MNHEY, CDR2 SVGAGI. The CDR3 consists of 16 residues. V was cut by 0 bases and J by 0 bases, with 11 bases left in between. DNA for the CDR3: TGTGCCAGCAGTTACTCAAGTTTTCAGATGAACACTGAAGCTTTCTTT. Translation gives CASSYSSFQMNTEAFF.

The rearrangement joins TRBV7-9 to TRBJ1-1; D uncertain. CDR1 SEHNR and CDR2 FQNEAQ come from the germline V gene (reference sequence). Trimming removed 4 bases from V and 0 bases from J, with 9 bases in between. The CDR3 runs 14 residues. The CDR3 loop reads CASSYEYMNTEAFF. The DNA for the CDR3 is TGTGCCAGCAGCTATGAGTACATGAACACTGAAGCTTTCTTT.

A single count supports this clone. The CDR3 reads CASSQEGQGGGYTF. DNA of the CDR3: TGCGCCAGCAGCCAGGAGGGTCAGGGAGGGGGCTACACCTTC. V and J are TRBV4-3 and TRBJ1-2, with D maybe TRBD1 (5 bases). The CDR3 runs to 14 residues. V lost 3 bases to trimming and J lost 8 bases, with 16 bases between them. From germline, CDR1 is LGHNA and CDR2 YSLEER.

The J gene is TRBJ2-1, the V gene TRBV9; no clear D gene. The CDR3 runs to 11 residues. V was pared by 2 bases and J by 11 bases, with 8 bases between. Germline V gene lookup returns CDR1 SGDLS and CDR2 YYNGEE. Here the CDR3 DNA reads TGTGCCAGCAGCGTCGATAGTCAGCAGTTCTTC. It specifies CASSVDSQQFF. Using reference TRBV9 and TRBJ2-1 for the parts outside the CDR3, the full variable domain is DSGVTQTPKHLITATGQRVTLRCSPRSGDLSVYWYQQSLDQGLQFLIQYYNGEERAKGNILERFSAQQFPDLHSELNLSSLELGDSALYFCASSVDSQQFFGPGTRLTVL.

The CDR3 sequence: CAISPGTRHNEQFF. Written as DNA, the CDR3 is TGTGCCATCAGCCCCGGGACTAGGCACAATGAGCAGTTCTTC. This chain uses TRBV10-3 with TRBJ2-1; 8 positions match TRBD2. Per germline, CDR1 ENHRY and CDR2 SYGVKD. The CDR3 has 14 amino acids. Trimming cost V 6 bases and J 5 bases; bases outside gene matches: 6.

This chain joins TRBV5-4 and TRBJ1-4; possibly TRBD1 for D (6 bases). The CDR3 covers 14 residues. Deletions cut 4 bases from V and 8 bases from J, with 15 bases between. CDR1 and CDR2 from the germline V gene are SGHNT and YYREEE (reference sequence). CDR3 coding DNA: TGTGCCAGCAGCCTCGGGGGGCTTAACGAAAAACTGTTTTTT. Translating it yields CASSLGGLNEKLFF.

The chain is built from TRBV30 and TRBJ2-2, with D unclear. This CDR3 region has 12 residues. V lost 2 bases, J lost 7 bases, and 8 bases lay in between. Germline loops: CDR1 GTSNPN, CDR2 SVGIG (reference sequence). The CDR3 loop is CAWSRAVGELFF. The DNA of the CDR3 is TGTGCCTGGAGTAGGGCAGTCGGGGAGCTGTTTTTT.

The CDR3 DNA reads TGTGCCAGTGGGCAGGGGGGGAACACCGGGGAGCTGTTTTTT. This sequence encodes CASGQGGNTGELFF. This chain joins TRBV19 and TRBJ2-2, with D possibly TRBD1 on 7 matching bases. V was pared by 8 bases and J by 1 base, with 11 bases between. This CDR3 comprises 14 residues. Germline assignment: CDR1 LNHDA and CDR2 SQIVND (reference sequence).